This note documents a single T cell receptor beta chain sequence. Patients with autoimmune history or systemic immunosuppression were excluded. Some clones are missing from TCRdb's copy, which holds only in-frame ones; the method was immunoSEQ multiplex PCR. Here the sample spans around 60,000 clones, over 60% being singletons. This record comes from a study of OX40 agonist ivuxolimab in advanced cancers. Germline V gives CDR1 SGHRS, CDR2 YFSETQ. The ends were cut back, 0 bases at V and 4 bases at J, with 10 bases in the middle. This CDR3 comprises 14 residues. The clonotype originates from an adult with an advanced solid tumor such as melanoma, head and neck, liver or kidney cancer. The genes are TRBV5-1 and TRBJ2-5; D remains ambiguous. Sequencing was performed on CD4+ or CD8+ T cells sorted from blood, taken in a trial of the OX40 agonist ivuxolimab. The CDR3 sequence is CASSLVVGRETQYF. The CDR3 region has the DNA TGCGCCAGCAGCTTGGTCGTGGGCCGAGAGACCCAGTACTTC.